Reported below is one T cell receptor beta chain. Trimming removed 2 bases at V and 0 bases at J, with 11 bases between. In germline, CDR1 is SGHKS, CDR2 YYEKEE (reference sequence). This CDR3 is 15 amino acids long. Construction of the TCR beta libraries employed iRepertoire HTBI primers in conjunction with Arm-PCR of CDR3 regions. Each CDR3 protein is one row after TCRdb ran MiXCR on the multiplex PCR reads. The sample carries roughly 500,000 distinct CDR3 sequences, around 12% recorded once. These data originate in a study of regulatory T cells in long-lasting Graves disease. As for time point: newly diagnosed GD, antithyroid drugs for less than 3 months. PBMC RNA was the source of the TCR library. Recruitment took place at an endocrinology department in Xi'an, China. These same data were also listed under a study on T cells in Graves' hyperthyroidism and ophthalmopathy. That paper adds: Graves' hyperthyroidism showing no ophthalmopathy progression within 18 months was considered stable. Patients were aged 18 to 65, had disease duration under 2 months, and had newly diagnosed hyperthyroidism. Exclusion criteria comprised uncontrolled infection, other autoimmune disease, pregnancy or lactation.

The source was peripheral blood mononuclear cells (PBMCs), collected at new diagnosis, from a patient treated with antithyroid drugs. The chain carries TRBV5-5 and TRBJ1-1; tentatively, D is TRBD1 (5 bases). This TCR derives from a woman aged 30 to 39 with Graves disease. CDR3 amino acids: CASSFITGVNTEAFF. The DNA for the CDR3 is TGTGCCAGCAGCTTTATAACGGGGGTGAACACTGAAGCTTTCTTT.